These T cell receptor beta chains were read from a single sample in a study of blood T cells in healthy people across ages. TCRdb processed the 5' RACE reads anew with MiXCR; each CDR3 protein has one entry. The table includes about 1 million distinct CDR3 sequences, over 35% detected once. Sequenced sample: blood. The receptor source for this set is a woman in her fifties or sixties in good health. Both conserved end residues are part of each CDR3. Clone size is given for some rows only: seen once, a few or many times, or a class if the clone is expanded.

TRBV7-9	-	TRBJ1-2	CASSSDRVYSYTF
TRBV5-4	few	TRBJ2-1	CASNRGQGLAGGPQWANEQFF
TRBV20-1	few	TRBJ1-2	CSARGGGSGGYTF
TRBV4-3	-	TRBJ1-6	CASSQDSGQGSRLGFSPLHF
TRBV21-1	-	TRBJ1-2	CASSKGEYGYTF
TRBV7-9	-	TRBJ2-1	CASSPTTSGNEQFF
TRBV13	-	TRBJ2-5	CASSSGGDRGRGETQYF
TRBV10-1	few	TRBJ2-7	CASSGAGVRSYEQYF
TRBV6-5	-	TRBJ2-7	CASSTPVEAGSYEQYF
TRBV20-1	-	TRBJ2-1	CSALPGLAGGFNEQFF
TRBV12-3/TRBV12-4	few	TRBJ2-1	CASSFMEAYNEQFF
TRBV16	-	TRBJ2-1	CASSQSSGHYNEQFF
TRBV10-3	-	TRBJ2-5	CAIKGKTGRSQETQYF
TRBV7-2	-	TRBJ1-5	CASSLSSGYQPQHF
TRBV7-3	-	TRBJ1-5	CASSLIGPINQPQHF
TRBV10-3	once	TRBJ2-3	CAISPEVASFTDTQYF
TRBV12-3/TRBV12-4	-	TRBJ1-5	CASVTLGGNQPQHF
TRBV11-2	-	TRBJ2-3	CASSLVDASGQSTQYF
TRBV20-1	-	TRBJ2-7	CSASPPVGRNEQYF
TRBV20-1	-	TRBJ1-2	CSARDRRGNYGYTF
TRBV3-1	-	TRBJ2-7	CASSQRGYHSYEQYF
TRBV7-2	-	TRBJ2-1	CASSLGTRGIRTYNEQFF
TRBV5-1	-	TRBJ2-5	CASSSGALETQYF
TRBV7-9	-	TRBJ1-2	CASSLGSRDTF
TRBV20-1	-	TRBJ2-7	CSAPKTRGLAYEQYF
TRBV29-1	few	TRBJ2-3	CSVGMTGDFLDTQYF
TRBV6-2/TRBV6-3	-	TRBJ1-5	CASTMDRGGTYSNQPQHF
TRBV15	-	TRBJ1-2	CATSEGPRRGYTF
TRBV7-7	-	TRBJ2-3	CASQGFGTDTQYF
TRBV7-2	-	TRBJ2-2	CASSLGASGTPGELFF
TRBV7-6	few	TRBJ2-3	CASSRFDTDTQYF
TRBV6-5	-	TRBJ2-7	CASSWDLEGEQYF
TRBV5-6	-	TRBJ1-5	CASSLQGWGVGQPQHF
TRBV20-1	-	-	CSARDRLSLHEQYF
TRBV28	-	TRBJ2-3	CASSSPSGPTDTQYF
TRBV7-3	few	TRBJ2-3	CASSPREGLGGTQYF
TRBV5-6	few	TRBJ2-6	CASGRGLPLSGANVLTF
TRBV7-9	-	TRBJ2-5	CASSPALGNSQYF
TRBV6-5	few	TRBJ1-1	CASGLGVGKTEAFF
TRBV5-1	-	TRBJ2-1	CASSLRGLADNEQFF
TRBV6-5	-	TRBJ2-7	CASSYERATYSYEQYF
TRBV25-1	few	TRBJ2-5	CASSELGGQTSPETQYF
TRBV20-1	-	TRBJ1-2	CSARNNKNYGYTF
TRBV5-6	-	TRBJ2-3	CASSARDRVGAGGFTDTQYF
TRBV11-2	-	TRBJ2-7	CASRQGIYEQYF
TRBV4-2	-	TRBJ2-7	CASSQEGASYEQYF
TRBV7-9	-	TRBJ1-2	CASSLEVSGGYGYTF
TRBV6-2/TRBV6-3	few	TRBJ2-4	CATTDTPTGIQYF
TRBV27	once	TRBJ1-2	CASSFNGEQNYGYTF
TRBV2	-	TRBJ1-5	CASTQPGQGNQPQHF
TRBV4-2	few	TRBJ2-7	CASSQHTAAYEQYF
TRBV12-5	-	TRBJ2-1	CASGSPGAYNEQFF
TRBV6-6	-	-	CASSNGDSRRETQYF
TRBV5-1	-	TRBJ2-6	CASSLSGSSGANVPTF
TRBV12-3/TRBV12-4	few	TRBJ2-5	CASSRPDSETQYF
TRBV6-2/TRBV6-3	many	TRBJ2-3	CASRSGTSGGFSTDTQYF
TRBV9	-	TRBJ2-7	CASSVGGGKAYEQYF